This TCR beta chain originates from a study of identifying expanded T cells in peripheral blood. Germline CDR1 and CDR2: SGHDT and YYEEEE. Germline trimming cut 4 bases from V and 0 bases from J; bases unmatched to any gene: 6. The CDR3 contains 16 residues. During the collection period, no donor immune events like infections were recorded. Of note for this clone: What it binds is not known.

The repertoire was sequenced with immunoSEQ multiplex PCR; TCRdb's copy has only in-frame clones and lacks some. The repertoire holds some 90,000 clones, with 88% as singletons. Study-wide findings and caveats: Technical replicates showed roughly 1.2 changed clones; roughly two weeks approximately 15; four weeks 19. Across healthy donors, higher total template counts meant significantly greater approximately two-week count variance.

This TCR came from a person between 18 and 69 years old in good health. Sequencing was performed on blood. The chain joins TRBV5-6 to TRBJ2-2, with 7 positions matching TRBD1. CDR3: CASSVLGTANTGELFF. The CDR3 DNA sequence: TGTGCCAGCAGCGTTCTGGGGACAGCGAACACCGGGGAGCTGTTTTTT.